This TCR beta chain emerged from a study of siplizumab effects on memory and regulatory T cells. Study-wide findings and caveats: Where siplizumab was present, mappable alloreactive CD4+ clones averaged around 70% Treg-derived, compared with 25% to 30% in controls. Siplizumab caused a significant drop in alloreactive sequences traceable to unstimulated CD4+ memory cells. Naive T cells appeared more varied than memory cells and looked like key alloresponse contributors.

Approximately 10^5 TCR templates underwent assay in every sample. TCRdb's copy holds only in-frame clones and misses some; the assay was immunoSEQ multiplex PCR. The sample carries approximately 9,500 clones, about 47% recorded once. This clone was counted only a few times. Its antigen is unidentified. Mixed lymphocyte reaction cells underwent more than five days of coculture at 37°C. The CDR3 has 17 amino acids. Trimming removed 1 base at V and 4 bases at J, with 19 bases between. Germline values: CDR1 SEHNR, CDR2 FQNEAQ (reference sequence). The chain combines TRBV7-9 with TRBJ1-2; TRBD1 might be the D (6 bases). The sequence was obtained from a human donor in good health; the cells came from an allogeneic mixed lymphocyte reaction. Sample: CFSE-low (dividing) CD8+ T cells sorted from an allogeneic mixed lymphocyte reaction. As DNA, the CDR3 is TGTGCCAGCAGCTTAGGTACGGGGGGGCCAGGGACCTATGGCTACACCTTC. Residues: CASSLGTGGPGTYGYTF.